This T cell receptor (beta chain) was sequenced during a study of T cell responses to AZD1222 COVID-19 vaccine. Generated by immunoSEQ multiplex PCR, the TCRdb table keeps only in-frame clones and is missing some. In the table there are approximately 140,000 clones, roughly 88% of which are singletons. Study-level results: At baseline, seropositivity was found in only a handful of AZD1222 recipients. Spike-specific TCR breadth and depth were elevated following two AZD1222 doses. Dominant at 160-218 and 743-854, vaccine-associated CD4 TCRs also spanned spike.

The CDR3 sequence is 15 residues long. The V and J ends lost 2 bases and 1 base, in that order; junction bases with no gene match: 4. Germline CDR1 reads KGHSH; CDR2 reads LQKENI. In regard to this clone: Its antigen is as yet unknown.

This material consisted of peripheral blood, taken on day 0 of AZD1222 vaccination. This TCR derives from an adult in good health. The J gene is TRBJ2-5, the V gene TRBV18; 7 bases align to TRBD2. CDR3 DNA: TGTGCCAGCTCACCAAAGCTAGCGGCCCAAGAGACCCAGTACTTC. The encoded protein is CASSPKLAAQETQYF. The full variable domain, with the rest looked up from reference TRBV18 and TRBJ2-5, is NAGVMQNPRHLVRRRGQEARLRCSPMKGHSHVYWYRQLPEEGLKFMVYLQKENIIDESGMPKERFSAEFPKEGPSILRIQQVVRGDSAAYFCASSPKLAAQETQYFGPGTRLLVL.